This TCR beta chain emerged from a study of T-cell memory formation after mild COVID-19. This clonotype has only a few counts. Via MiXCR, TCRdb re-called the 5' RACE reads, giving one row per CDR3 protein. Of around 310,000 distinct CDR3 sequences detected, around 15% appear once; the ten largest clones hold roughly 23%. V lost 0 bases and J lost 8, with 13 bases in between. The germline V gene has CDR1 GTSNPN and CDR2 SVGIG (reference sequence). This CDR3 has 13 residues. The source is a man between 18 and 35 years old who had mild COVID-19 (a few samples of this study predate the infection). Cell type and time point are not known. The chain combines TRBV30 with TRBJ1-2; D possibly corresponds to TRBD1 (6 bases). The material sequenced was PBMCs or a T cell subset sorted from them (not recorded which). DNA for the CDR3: TGTGCCTGGAGTGTAAGGGGGGCGAAGGGCTACACCTTC. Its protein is CAWSVRGAKGYTF.